This entry is about one TCR beta chain. Antigen unknown. Here immunoSEQ multiplex PCR was the method, and the copy in TCRdb shows in-frame clones only, minus some. The table records 98,000 or so clones, roughly 86% of them present only once. Germline values: CDR1 MNHNS, CDR2 SASEGT. This CDR3 is built from 14 residues. The trim removed 5 bases at V and 4 bases at J, leaving 6 bases unmatched. The source of the sample is a study of graft-versus-host responses after intestinal transplantation. Study findings and constraints: Declining HvG levels early post-transplant were linked to peak circulating GvH clone levels. Elevated graft-versus-host to host-versus-graft clonal ratios in allografts were recorded for patients with graft-donor T cell macrochimerism.

The source of this sequence is a human patient who received an intestinal transplant, so some T cells may come from the graft donor. The material was PBMCs, obtained 255 days after intestinal transplant. The chain employs TRBV6-1 and TRBJ2-5, with 8 bases fitting TRBD2. The chain's CDR3 is CASSMTSEGETQYF. DNA for the CDR3: TGTGCCAGCAGTATGACTAGCGAAGGAGAGACCCAGTACTTC.